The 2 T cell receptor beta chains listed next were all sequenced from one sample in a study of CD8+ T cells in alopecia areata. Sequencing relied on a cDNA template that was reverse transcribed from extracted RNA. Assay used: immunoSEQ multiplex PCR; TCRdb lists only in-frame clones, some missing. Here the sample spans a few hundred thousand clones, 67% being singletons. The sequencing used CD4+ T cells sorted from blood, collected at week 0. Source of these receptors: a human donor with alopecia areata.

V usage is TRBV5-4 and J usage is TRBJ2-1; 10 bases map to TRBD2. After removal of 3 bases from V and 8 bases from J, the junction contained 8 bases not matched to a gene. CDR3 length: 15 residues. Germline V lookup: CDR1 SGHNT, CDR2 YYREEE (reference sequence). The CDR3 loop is CASSYSGTSDHEQFF. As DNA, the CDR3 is TGTGCCAGCAGCTACTCCGGGACTAGCGACCATGAGCAGTTCTTC.

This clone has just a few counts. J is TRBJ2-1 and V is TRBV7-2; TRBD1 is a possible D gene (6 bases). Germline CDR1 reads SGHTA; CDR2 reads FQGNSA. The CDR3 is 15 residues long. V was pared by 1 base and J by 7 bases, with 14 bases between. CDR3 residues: CASSLVQGLGNEQFF. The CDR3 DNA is TGTGCCAGCAGCTTAGTCCAGGGGCTGGGTAATGAGCAGTTCTTC.